Listed below are T cell receptor beta chains from one sample, sequenced in a study of TIL therapy for anti-PD-1-resistant metastatic lung cancer. Data came from immunoSEQ multiplex PCR; TCRdb stores just in-frame clones and leaves some out. The profile covers about 32,000 clones, with 74% appearing a single time and around 2.9% taken by the ten largest. The source material was blood, sampled at baseline. The receptors derive from a woman aged 25-85 years with non-small cell lung cancer. Both conserved end residues are part of each CDR3. A D gene is named only where the DNA matches it firmly. Only some rows state a clone size, as once, few, many or a class for expanded clones.

j_call cdr3_length d_call v_call clone_size cdr3_nt cdr3_aa
TRBJ1-4 13 - TRBV18 few TGTGCCAGCTCATCCACTGGGCGAGAAAAACTGTTTTTT CASSSTGREKLFF
TRBJ1-2 14 - TRBV5-1 - TGCGCCAGCAGCAGAACGACAGCTAACTATGGCTACACCTTC CASSRTTANYGYTF
TRBJ1-2 15 - TRBV5-1 - TGCGCCAGCAGCTTGGAACAGGGCGTGCACTATGGCTACACCTTC CASSLEQGVHYGYTF
TRBJ2-6 18 TRBD2 TRBV11-2 few TGTGCCAGCAGTTCCTACGTCGGGGGGAAGTCTGGGGCCAACGTCCTGACTTTC CASSSYVGGKSGANVLTF
TRBJ2-4 15 TRBD2 TRBV28 few TGTGCCAGCAGCCAGAGCGGGAGTACCAAAAACATTCAGTACTTC CASSQSGSTKNIQYF
TRBJ2-7 15 - TRBV5-1 once TGCGCCAGCAGCTTATCCAGCGGGCCTCCCTACGAGCAGTACTTC CASSLSSGPPYEQYF
TRBJ2-7 13 - TRBV28 - TGTGCCAGCAGTTTTGAGAAATCCTACGAGCAGTACTTC CASSFEKSYEQYF
TRBJ2-3 14 - TRBV2 - TGTGCCAGCAGTGTTAGGGGGAGCACAGATACGCAGTATTTT CASSVRGSTDTQYF
TRBJ2-1 12 - TRBV5-8 - TGTGCCAGCAGCCCCACTCCTGGTGAGCAGTTCTTC CASSPTPGEQFF
TRBJ1-1 14 - TRBV5-1 few TGCGCCAGCAGCGGGACCCAGGGCAACACTGAAGCTTTCTTT CASSGTQGNTEAFF
TRBJ2-4 21 TRBD1 TRBV5-1 - TGCGCCAGCAGCTCCTCCCCGGGACAGGTCCCATTTCGTACCGGCAAAAACATTCAGTACTTC CASSSSPGQVPFRTGKNIQYF
TRBJ2-2 14 - TRBV30 - TGTGCCTGGAACCCGGCGGAAAACACCGGGGAGCTGTTTTTT CAWNPAENTGELFF
TRBJ2-1 17 TRBD1 TRBV2 - TGTGCCAGCAGTCGCTGGAGCGGACAGGGGTCTGATAATGAGCAGTTCTTC CASSRWSGQGSDNEQFF
TRBJ2-1 16 TRBD2 TRBV7-8 few TGTGCCAGCAGCCCCCGGCGGGAGCGGTCCTACAATGAGCAGTTCTTC CASSPRRERSYNEQFF
TRBJ2-2 16 - TRBV18 - TGTGCCAGCTCACCAGAGACTACTTTGAACACCGGGGAGCTGTTTTTT CASSPETTLNTGELFF
TRBJ2-2 15 - TRBV2 - TGTGCCAGCAGGAAGGAGGGATGGAACACCGGGGAGCTGTTTTTT CASRKEGWNTGELFF